These 17 T cell receptor beta chains share one sample of origin, sequenced in a study of cytomegalovirus exposure and HLA in healthy donors. PCR amplification relied on 60 Vbeta primers (plus 13 Jbeta primers). Data came from immunoSEQ multiplex PCR; TCRdb stores just in-frame clones and leaves some out. The sample consists of 190,000 or so clones, under 90% of them appearing once. The material sequenced was PBMCs. These receptors were taken from a boy aged 2-15 years in good health and CMV-seronegative.

The V and J genes are TRBV18 and TRBJ1-6, with 8 bases identical to TRBD1. Germline CDR1 and CDR2: KGHSH and LQKENI. The CDR3 is 15 residues long. Trimming removed 2 bases from V and 7 bases from J; junction bases left unmatched: 4. The CDR3 DNA sequence: TGTGCCAGCTCACCAGTTGACAGGGGAAATTCACCCCTCCACTTT. Amino acids: CASSPVDRGNSPLHF.

This clone was recorded once. J is TRBJ2-1 and V is TRBV11-3, with 7 bases aligning to TRBD2. The germline gives CDR1 SGHNT, CDR2 YENEEA. CDR3 size: 15 residues. V was pared by 1 base and J by 2 bases, with 2 bases of the junction left unmatched. The CDR3 DNA follows: TGTGCCAGCAGCTTAGGGGAGGGCACCTACAATGAGCAGTTCTTC. Translated, it gives CASSLGEGTYNEQFF.

CDR3 coding DNA: TGCGCCAGCCAAGGACAGGGAACAGATACGCAGTATTTT. Its translation is CASQGQGTDTQYF. The chain has TRBV5-1 and TRBJ2-3; TRBD1 matches at 8 bases. The germline V gene has CDR1 SGHRS and CDR2 YFSETQ. V dropped 7 bases and J dropped 3; count of bases not matched to a gene: 4. The CDR3 runs 13 residues.

The chain links TRBV6-6 to TRBJ2-6, with D perhaps TRBD1 (6 bases). The CDR3 consists of 14 residues. V was shortened by 4 bases and J by 3 bases, with 7 bases between the two germline ends. The germline V gene encodes CDR1 MNHNY and CDR2 SVGAGI (reference sequence). CDR3 region: CASSSTGGANVLTF. The CDR3 DNA follows: TGTGCCAGCAGTTCGACAGGTGGGGCCAACGTCCTGACTTTC.

This clone was seen only once. V usage is TRBV4-1 and J usage is TRBJ2-5, with D perhaps TRBD1 (5 bases). CDR1 and CDR2 from the germline V gene are MGHRA and YSYEKL. The CDR3 is made up of 14 amino acids. V was cut by 1 base and J by 4 bases, with 10 bases left in between. As DNA, the CDR3 is TGCGCCAGCAGCCAAGGTGTGCAGGGAGAGACCCAGTACTTC. Residues: CASSQGVQGETQYF.

The chain carries TRBV4-3 and TRBJ1-1; D is unresolved. The V and J ends lost 4 bases and 0 bases respectively, with 6 bases between them. This CDR3 is 13 amino acids long. Germline V gives CDR1 LGHNA, CDR2 YSLEER. This CDR3 reads CASSLTVNTEAFF. The CDR3 coding sequence is TGCGCCAGCAGCCTTACAGTGAACACTGAAGCTTTCTTT.

The gene calls are TRBV5-6 and TRBJ1-5, with D uncertain. The CDR3 sequence is 14 residues long. Trimming cost V 3 bases and J 7 bases, with 14 bases left between them. The germline CDR1 and CDR2 sequences are SGHDT and YYEEEE. The CDR3 DNA is TGTGCCAGCAGCTCTGGTGCGGGATGGCAGCCCCAGCATTTT. Protein sequence: CASSSGAGWQPQHF.

J is TRBJ2-1 and V is TRBV9; TRBD1 matches at 9 bases. Germline V gene data show CDR1 as SGDLS and CDR2 as YYNGEE. The J segment lost 7 bases and the V segment lost 0 bases, leaving 5 bases of the junction unmatched. This CDR3 spans 15 amino acids. In DNA form, the CDR3 reads TGTGCCAGCAGCGTAGGGGGGACAGGGCGGAATGAGCAGTTCTTC. Translated: CASSVGGTGRNEQFF.

The rearrangement joins TRBV2 to TRBJ1-4; tentatively, D is TRBD1 (5 bases). This CDR3 has 14 residues. V was trimmed by 5 bases and J by 7 bases, leaving 14 bases between them. Germline CDR1 reads SNHLY; CDR2 reads FYNNEI. This chain's CDR3 is CASSTREVAEKLFF. The DNA for the CDR3 is TGTGCCAGCAGTACCAGGGAGGTCGCTGAAAAACTGTTTTTT.

V gene TRBV7-2 combines with J gene TRBJ2-3; TRBD2 matches at 10 bases. V lost 4 bases and J lost 4; bases outside the gene matches: 5. CDR3 length equals 15 residues. From germline, CDR1 is SGHTA and CDR2 FQGNSA. The CDR3 region is CASSSQRGGSDTQYF. The CDR3 bases are TGTGCCAGCAGCTCTCAGCGGGGGGGATCAGATACGCAGTATTTT.

The sample holds one count of this clone. The genes are TRBV7-2 and TRBJ2-5, with 8 bases lining up with TRBD2. The end of the DNA is better explained by TRBJ2-7, so the J call may be wrong. This CDR3 region has 15 residues. Germline V lookup: CDR1 SGHTA, CDR2 FQGNSA. CDR3 nucleotide sequence: TGTGCCAGCAGCACCAGCGGGGGCCGCCGGGACGAGCAGTACTTC. Its protein is CASSTSGGRRDEQYF.

The V call is TRBV6-1, the J call TRBJ2-7; TRBD1 matches at 7 bases. V was pared by 2 bases and J by 3 bases, with 1 base of the junction left unmatched. Germline V CDR1 and CDR2: MNHNS, SASEGT. The CDR3 totals 13 residues. Here the CDR3 DNA reads TGTGCCAGCAGTGAACGACAGGGCTACGAGCAGTACTTC. Translated, it gives CASSERQGYEQYF.

In its sample, this clone was seen a few times. The chain links TRBV6-5 to TRBJ1-4; tentative D call: TRBD1 (5 bases). CDR3 length: 16 residues. Between the trimmed V and J ends, which lost 1 base and 4 bases, there was a span of 13 bases. Germline V gene sequence: CDR1 MNHEY, CDR2 SVGAGI. This CDR3 is CASSYYADSFNEKLFF. CDR3 nucleotide sequence: TGTGCCAGCAGTTACTACGCTGACAGCTTTAATGAAAAACTGTTTTTT.

This chain joins TRBV10-1 and TRBJ1-3; 7 nucleotides match TRBD1. V dropped 11 bases and J dropped 0; count of bases not matched to a gene: 10. The CDR3 is 15 residues long. CDR1 WNHNN and CDR2 SYGVQD come from the germline V gene (reference sequence). CDR3 protein: CADRGQKVSGNTIYF. The CDR3 DNA reads TGCGCCGATCGGGGACAGAAAGTCTCTGGAAACACCATATATTTT.

The genes are TRBV6-5 and TRBJ2-5; D is unresolved. TRBJ2-7 matches the DNA end more closely, so the J call is doubtful. This CDR3 is built from 14 residues. Germline-derived CDR1 and CDR2 are MNHEY and SVGAGI. In DNA, the CDR3 is TGTGCCAGCAGGCAGCGTCACCTCTCCTACGAGCAGTACTTC. Its protein is CASRQRHLSYEQYF.

The V call is TRBV5-6, the J call TRBJ1-1; 7 nucleotides agree with TRBD1. CDR3 length: 16 residues. The V gene end was trimmed by 1 base and the J gene end by 3 bases; junction bases not matched to a gene: 9. CDR1 is SGHDT and CDR2 is YYEEEE in the germline V gene. The CDR3 nucleotides are TGTGCCAGCAGCTTGAATAGGGGGCGGGGGGACACTGAAGCTTTCTTT. Protein: CASSLNRGRGDTEAFF.

The genes are TRBV4-3 and TRBJ1-2, with unresolved D. Trimming took 0 bases from V and 1 from J, leaving 21 bases between them. CDR1 LGHNA and CDR2 YSLEER come from the germline V gene. CDR3 size: 19 residues. CDR3 in amino acids: CASSQERGGTKGLNYGYTF. CDR3 DNA: TGCGCCAGCAGCCAAGAAAGAGGAGGAACGAAAGGCCTTAACTATGGCTACACCTTC.